This T cell receptor (beta chain) was captured in a study of identical twins. This clonotype was detected a few times. Its antigen is unidentified. The V gene's germline CDR1 is SEHNR and CDR2 FQNEAQ (reference sequence). The CDR3 loop spans 17 amino acids. V was trimmed by 2 bases and J by 5 bases, leaving 18 bases between them. Overall study results and limits: While abundant cord blood beta clonotypes carried fewer insertions, memory repertoires showed no such pattern. Cross-sectional statistical analysis, not tracking of the same donors, underpinned the conclusions.

Addition of a universal primer site occurred through template switching, and cDNA carried unique molecular identifiers. MiXCR, run by TCRdb on the 5' RACE reads, gives a single entry per CDR3 protein. The sample lists hundreds of thousands of distinct CDR3 sequences, less than 10% occurring once. Separately, the same data were catalogued under a study of yellow fever vaccine responses in identical twins.

The rearrangement uses TRBV7-9 and TRBJ1-4; D is undetermined. The sample was PBMCs. The sequence derives from a woman in her late teens or twenties in good health. CDR3 DNA: TGTGCCAGCAGCTTAAGTCCATGGGGTCGTCAAAATGAAAAACTGTTTTTT. Translated, it gives CASSLSPWGRQNEKLFF. Looking up the rest from reference TRBV7-9 and TRBJ1-4 gives the full variable domain: DTGVSQNPRHKITKRGQNVTFRCDPISEHNRLYWYRQTLGQGPEFLTYFQNEAQLEKSRLLSDRFSAERPKGSFSTLEIQRTEQGDSAMYLCASSLSPWGRQNEKLFFGSGTQLSVL.